Sequencing of this T cell receptor beta chain was carried out in a study of blood T cells in healthy people across ages. A J-beta primer mix and a sample-barcoded 5' primer were used in a second PCR of roughly 6 to 12 cycles. TCRdb re-called the 5' RACE reads with MiXCR, one entry per CDR3 protein. Of fewer than 950,000 distinct CDR3 sequences in the sample, roughly 40% were seen once. Trimming removed 6 bases from V and 5 bases from J; junction bases left unmatched: 10. This CDR3 spans 15 amino acids. Specimen: blood. This rearrangement joins TRBV12-3 or TRBV12-4 to TRBJ2-5, with TRBD1 identical over 9 bases. The TCR originated in a young man in good health. CDR3 loop: CASSPPGQGWETQYF. The DNA of the CDR3 is TGTGCCAGCAGCCCTCCGGGACAGGGTTGGGAGACCCAGTACTTC.